These 23 T cell receptor beta chains were all obtained from the same sample, sequenced in a study of blood T cells in healthy people across ages. With a J-beta primer mix and a sample-barcoded 5' primer, a second PCR ran about 7 to 12 cycles. TCRdb redid the calling of the 5' RACE reads with MiXCR, one entry per CDR3 protein. In the table there are about 1.4 million distinct CDR3 sequences, around 55% of which are singletons. The sample comprised blood. These receptor sequences come from a man between 18 and 35 years old in good health.

The rearrangement uses TRBV4-1 and TRBJ1-2; D call uncertain. This CDR3 region has 14 residues. The germline V gene has CDR1 MGHRA and CDR2 YSYEKL. V dropped 4 bases and J dropped 6 bases, with 15 bases sitting between them. This CDR3 reads CASSPVYIKDGYTF. The DNA for the CDR3 is TGCGCCAGCAGCCCCGTCTACATTAAGGATGGCTACACCTTC.

The chain links TRBV12-5 to TRBJ1-2; 7 nucleotides align to TRBD1. This CDR3 contains 14 residues. V gave up 6 bases and J gave up 6 bases; unmatched junction bases: 10. Per the germline V gene, CDR1 is LGHNT and CDR2 is FRNRAP. The CDR3 DNA reads TGTGCTAGTGGAACTGGACAGGCCCGGGATGGCTACACCTTC. This codes for CASGTGQARDGYTF.

The chain recombines TRBV12-3 or TRBV12-4 with TRBJ2-7, with 7 bases identical to TRBD1. The CDR3 contains 14 residues. V dropped 6 bases and J dropped 6; count of bases not matched to a gene: 11. CDR3 loop: CASRPSGGLAEQYF. CDR3 nucleotide sequence: TGTGCCAGCAGGCCTTCAGGGGGATTGGCCGAGCAGTACTTC.

Turning to this clonotype: A read error may account for a junction end that differs from germline. The chain carries TRBV12-3 or TRBV12-4 and TRBJ2-1, with D tentatively TRBD1 (5 bases). This CDR3 is built from 15 residues. The CDR3 reads CASRPDSLSHNEQFF. The CDR3 DNA is TGTGCCAGCAGACCAGACAGTCTCTCCCACAATGAGCAGTTCTTC.

This clonotype appeared a few times. The rearrangement links TRBV28 to TRBJ2-2; 7 bases align to TRBD1. Trimming removed 5 bases from V and 2 bases from J; junction bases left unmatched: 11. CDR3 length equals 17 residues. Per germline, CDR1 MDHEN and CDR2 SYDVKM. CDR3 protein: CASSILSTGINTGELFF. CDR3 DNA: TGTGCCAGCAGTATCCTCTCGACAGGGATAAACACCGGGGAGCTGTTTTTT.

In its sample, this clonotype was seen once. The genes are TRBV28 and TRBJ2-7; D might be TRBD1 or TRBD2, each matching 5 bases. The CDR3 spans 16 residues. V was pared by 6 bases and J by 3 bases, with 21 bases between. The germline V gene encodes CDR1 MDHEN and CDR2 SYDVKM. The chain's CDR3 is CASSPTERNLFYEQYF. CDR3 in DNA: TGTGCCAGCAGCCCGACAGAGCGGAACCTCTTCTACGAGCAGTACTTC.

The chain links TRBV15 to TRBJ2-6, with D possibly matching TRBD1 (6 bases). Trimming took 1 base from V and 0 from J, leaving 10 bases between them. CDR1 and CDR2 from the germline V gene are LNHNV and YYDKDF (reference sequence). There are 17 residues in the CDR3. CDR3 nucleotide sequence: TGTGCCACCAGCAGAGGGACAGTATCCTCTGGGGCCAACGTCCTGACTTTC. Residues: CATSRGTVSSGANVLTF. The entire variable domain, with the rest obtained from reference TRBV15 and TRBJ2-6, is as follows: DAMVIQNPRYQVTQFGKPVTLSCSQTLNHNVMYWYQQKSSQAPKLLFHYYDKDFNNEADTPDNFQSRRPNTSFCFLDIRSPGLGDTAMYLCATSRGTVSSGANVLTFGAGSRLTVL.

The chain recombines TRBV7-2 with TRBJ1-2, with 9 bases aligning to TRBD1. Trimming removed 5 bases from V and 7 bases from J; junction bases left unmatched: 8. CDR1 SGHTA and CDR2 FQGNSA come from the germline V gene. This CDR3 comprises 14 residues. The CDR3 here is CASSLGTGSRGYTF. CDR3 sequence (DNA): TGTGCCAGCAGCCTAGGGACAGGGTCCCGTGGCTACACCTTC.

V and J are TRBV4-1 and TRBJ2-3; no firm D call. CDR1 MGHRA and CDR2 YSYEKL come from the germline V gene. The V end lost 5 bases, the J end lost 4 bases, and 7 bases lay between the germline ends. The CDR3 loop spans 12 amino acids. The CDR3 sequence: CASSDGSDTQYF. CDR3 in DNA: TGCGCCAGCAGCGACGGGTCAGATACGCAGTATTTT.

V and J are TRBV2 and TRBJ1-2, with TRBD1 matching over 8 bases. Per the germline V gene, CDR1 is SNHLY and CDR2 is FYNNEI. The CDR3 consists of 14 residues. With 6 bases clipped from V and 2 bases from J, the junction kept 5 bases outside the gene matches. CDR3: CASRTAGGNYGYTF. The DNA of the CDR3 is TGTGCCAGCAGAACTGCAGGGGGCAACTATGGCTACACCTTC.

The chain is built from TRBV6-2 or TRBV6-3 and TRBJ2-5, with a possible D match to TRBD2 (5 bases). The end of the DNA aligns better with TRBJ2-7, so the J call may be wrong. CDR3 length: 14 residues. The germline V gene has CDR1 MNHEY and CDR2 SVGEGT. The CDR3 protein is CASSPPEGPYEQYF. The CDR3 DNA reads TGTGCCAGCAGTCCCCCAGAGGGCCCCTACGAGCAGTACTTC.

The table lists this clonotype with a few counts. The chain joins TRBV6-1 to TRBJ1-2; no clear D. Trimming pared 8 bases from V and 3 bases from J, leaving 10 bases between. The CDR3 is made up of 12 amino acids. Germline CDR1 and CDR2: MNHNS and SASEGT. The CDR3 DNA sequence: TGTGCCAGCTCAGAAGGAGACTATGGCTACACCTTC. Translated, it gives CASSEGDYGYTF.

The chain carries TRBV20-1 and TRBJ2-1; TRBD2 matches 9 bases. The CDR3 is 14 amino acids. V dropped 5 bases and J dropped 4; count of bases not matched to a gene: 6. Germline V gene sequence: CDR1 DFQATT, CDR2 SNEGSKA (reference sequence). The CDR3: CSAFTSGSYNEQFF. As DNA, the CDR3 is TGCAGTGCTTTTACTAGCGGGTCTTACAATGAGCAGTTCTTC.

This clonotype was seen only a few times. V usage is TRBV20-1 and J usage is TRBJ2-5, with 8 bases that match TRBD2. Germline trimming cut 1 base from V and 5 bases from J; bases unmatched to any gene: 3. Germline V gene sequence: CDR1 DFQATT, CDR2 SNEGSKA (reference sequence). This CDR3 is built from 13 residues. CDR3 sequence: CSARVAGRETQYF. The DNA for the CDR3 is TGCAGTGCTAGAGTAGCGGGGAGGGAGACCCAGTACTTC.

The chain couples TRBV20-1 to TRBJ1-2, with a tentative D call TRBD1 (5 bases). The V gene lost 5 bases and the J gene lost 7 bases, with 14 bases spanning the gap. In germline, CDR1 is DFQATT, CDR2 SNEGSKA (reference sequence). The CDR3 sequence is 12 residues long. The CDR3 bases are TGCAGTGCTTATACAGGAGTTTTTGGCTACACCTTC. This codes for CSAYTGVFGYTF.

The chain couples TRBV4-2 to TRBJ1-1; D gene uncertain. Germline V CDR1 and CDR2: LGHNA, YNFKEQ. The CDR3 is made up of 17 amino acids. Trimming took 0 bases from V and 1 from J, leaving 15 bases between them. The DNA of the CDR3 is TGTGCCAGCAGCCAAGAATCAGGCCTTGGTGGGAACACTGAAGCTTTCTTT. Translated, it gives CASSQESGLGGNTEAFF.

The sample holds a few counts of this clonotype. The V and J genes are TRBV13 and TRBJ2-7; TRBD1 aligns across 9 bases. The CDR3 runs 15 residues. The ends lost 5 bases at V and 3 bases at J; junction bases unmatched: 8. The germline V gene has CDR1 PRHDT and CDR2 FYEKMQ (reference sequence). As DNA, the CDR3 is TGTGCCAGCAGCGTCAGGACAGGGGTCCGCTACGAGCAGTACTTC. Amino acids: CASSVRTGVRYEQYF.

This chain links TRBV7-9 with TRBJ2-7; D is unresolved. CDR1 is SEHNR and CDR2 is FQNEAQ in the germline V gene (reference sequence). V was trimmed by 2 bases and J by 0 bases, leaving 17 bases between them. This CDR3 contains 17 residues. CDR3 residues: CASSLTLRHRGSYEQYF. The CDR3 DNA follows: TGTGCCAGCAGCTTAACATTGCGCCACAGAGGCTCCTACGAGCAGTACTTC.

This clonotype has a single count. The chain joins TRBV13 to TRBJ2-3, with D unresolved. Germline CDR1 and CDR2: PRHDT and FYEKMQ (reference sequence). The CDR3 extends over 13 amino acids. The V end lost 5 bases, the J end lost 5 bases, and 11 bases lay between the germline ends. The CDR3 coding sequence is TGTGCCAGCAGCCCCGACTGGTTAGATACGCAGTATTTT. Protein: CASSPDWLDTQYF.

The genes are TRBV6-6 and TRBJ1-1, with D maybe TRBD1 (6 bases). V lost 3 bases, J lost 5 bases, and 16 bases lay in between. CDR1 is MNHNY, CDR2 SVGAGI, per germline (reference sequence). This CDR3 has 15 residues. CDR3 coding DNA: TGTGCCAGCAGTTATAAACAGGGAAGGGGGACTGAAGCTTTCTTT. Protein sequence: CASSYKQGRGTEAFF.

V gene TRBV4-1 combines with J gene TRBJ2-5; the D is unclear. This CDR3 is built from 13 residues. Germline assignment: CDR1 MGHRA and CDR2 YSYEKL. The ends were cut back, 1 base at V and 3 bases at J, with 6 bases in the middle. As DNA, the CDR3 is TGCGCCAGCAGCCAAGCAGAGGAAGAGACCCAGTACTTC. It translates to CASSQAEEETQYF.

J is TRBJ2-5 and V is TRBV20-1, with D uncertain. Trimming took off 4 bases at V and 5 bases at J, with 14 bases between the two ends. Germline CDR1 and CDR2: DFQATT and SNEGSKA (reference sequence). CDR3 size: 13 residues. The CDR3 coding sequence is TGCAGTGCTACCGTTTTTCCCGGGGAGACCCAGTACTTC. This gives the protein CSATVFPGETQYF.

The gene calls are TRBV6-5 and TRBJ2-7; D call uncertain. CDR1 and CDR2 from the germline V gene are MNHEY and SVGAGI. V shed 4 bases and J shed 4 bases, with 14 bases lying between them. The CDR3 runs 14 residues. The CDR3 nucleotides are TGTGCCAGCAGTTTCACCAACAGTTGGTACGAGCAGTACTTC. Amino acid sequence: CASSFTNSWYEQYF.